Listed below are T cell receptor beta chains from one sample, sequenced in a study of blood T cell repertoires in COVID-19. Method: immunoSEQ multiplex PCR; TCRdb's copy keeps in-frame clones and lacks some. The sample has just over 300,000 clones; about nine tenths are singletons. The sequencing input was peripheral blood. The source is a woman under 40 with COVID-19, enrolled during active disease. Both conserved end residues are part of each CDR3. D genes are given only for firm matches. Clone size is stated in some rows and not others, as once, few, many or a class when expanded.

v_call	d_call	j_call	clone_size	cdr3_nt	cdr3_aa
TRBV25-1	-	TRBJ2-2	-	TGTGCCAGCAGTGAAAGGAGGGCGGCCGGGGAGCTGTTTTTT	CASSERRAAGELFF
TRBV5-6	-	TRBJ1-1	-	TGTGCCAGCAGCGAATTGGGGCGTATGAACACTGAAGCTTTCTTT	CASSELGRMNTEAFF
TRBV6-4	-	TRBJ2-3	-	TGTGCCAGCAGACCTGCGGGCCGCACAGATACGCAGTATTTT	CASRPAGRTDTQYF
TRBV2	-	TRBJ2-3	-	TGTGCCAGCAGTGAACAGGGGGGTACAGATACGCAGTATTTT	CASSEQGGTDTQYF
TRBV5-1	-	TRBJ1-2	-	TGCGCCAGCAGAGGACAGAGATACTATGGCTACACCTTC	CASRGQRYYGYTF
TRBV6-5	-	TRBJ1-2	-	TGTGCCAGCAGCGCGGGGTGGTTCGATGGCTACACCTTC	CASSAGWFDGYTF
TRBV9	TRBD2	TRBJ2-1	-	TGTGCCAGCAGCGTAGCTAGCGGGGGGGACTCCTACAATGAGCAGTTCTTC	CASSVASGGDSYNEQFF
TRBV6-5	TRBD1	TRBJ1-2	-	TGTGCCAGCAGTTACTCGAGGAGACAGGGGAATGGCTACACCTTC	CASSYSRRQGNGYTF
TRBV19	TRBD1	TRBJ1-1	-	TGTGCCACCACCGGGTCAGGGGGCCGAGCTTTCTTT	CATTGSGGRAFF
TRBV2	-	TRBJ1-6	-	TGTGCCAGCACAGGGTGGGGTAATTCACCCCTCCACTTT	CASTGWGNSPLHF
TRBV7-9	TRBD1	TRBJ2-1	-	TGTGCCAGCAGCTTAGTACAGGGGGCGTTCAATGAGCAGTTCTTC	CASSLVQGAFNEQFF
TRBV4-1	TRBD1	TRBJ2-5	-	TGCGCCAGCAGCTGGACAGGTCAAGAGACCCAGTACTTC	CASSWTGQETQYF
TRBV7-8	-	TRBJ1-2	-	TGTGCCAGCAGCTCTCAGATGGGGAGGATGAACTATGGCTACACCTTC	CASSSQMGRMNYGYTF
TRBV2	-	TRBJ1-6	-	TGTGCCAGCAGAGGGGATTCACCCCTCCACTTT	CASRGDSPLHF
TRBV29-1	TRBD2	TRBJ2-1	-	TGCAGCACCCAAGCGGGGGGCGCTCATGAGCAGTTCTTC	CSTQAGGAHEQFF
TRBV9	-	TRBJ1-1	-	TGTGCGTCCCAGGGGAACACTGAAGCTTTCTTT	CASQGNTEAFF
TRBV2	-	TRBJ1-6	-	TGTGCCACCCTGGACACCCGAAATTCACCCCTCCACTTT	CATLDTRNSPLHF
TRBV28	-	TRBJ2-4	-	TGTGCCAGCAGTTTTGGGCAAGCCAAAAACATTCAGTACTTC	CASSFGQAKNIQYF
TRBV7-9	TRBD1	TRBJ1-2	-	TGTGCCAGCAGCTCACGGACAGGGGGAAACTATGGCTACACCTTC	CASSSRTGGNYGYTF
TRBV5-5	-	TRBJ2-1	-	TGTGCCAGCAGCTTGGCTAGCAACCACAATGAGCAGTTCTTC	CASSLASNHNEQFF
TRBV7-2	TRBD1	TRBJ1-5	once	TGTGCCAGCAGCTTAGTTAGTACAGGGGCTAGCAATCAGCCCCAGCATTTT	CASSLVSTGASNQPQHF
TRBV19	TRBD1	TRBJ1-5	-	TGTGCCAGTACCCAGACAGGGCCGGGGGTGGCCCAGCATTTT	CASTQTGPGVAQHF
TRBV7-8	-	TRBJ1-1	once	TGTGCCAGCAGCTTAGCGAACCGGGGAGCTGAAGCTTTCTTT	CASSLANRGAEAFF
TRBV7-9	-	TRBJ1-1	-	TGTGCCAGCAGCTTAGGGGACCGGGGGGTAGGTACTGAAGCTTTCTTT	CASSLGDRGVGTEAFF
TRBV24-1	TRBD1	TRBJ2-3	-	TGTGCCACCGGGGACAGGGGGTCCCCAGATACGCAGTATTTT	CATGDRGSPDTQYF
TRBV6-1	TRBD1	TRBJ2-7	few	TGTGCCAGCAGCGAACGCCCCGGGACAGGGGGTTACGAGCAGTACTTC	CASSERPGTGGYEQYF